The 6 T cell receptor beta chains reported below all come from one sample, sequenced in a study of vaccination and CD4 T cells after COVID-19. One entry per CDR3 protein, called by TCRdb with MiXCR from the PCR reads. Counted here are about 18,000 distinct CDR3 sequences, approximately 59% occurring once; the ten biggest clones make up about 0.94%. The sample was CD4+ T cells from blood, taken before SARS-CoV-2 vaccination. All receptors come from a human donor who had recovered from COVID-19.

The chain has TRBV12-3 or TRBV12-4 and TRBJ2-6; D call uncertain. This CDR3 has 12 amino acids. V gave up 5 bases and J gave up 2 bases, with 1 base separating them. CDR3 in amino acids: CASSTGANVLTF. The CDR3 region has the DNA TGTGCCAGCAGTACTGGGGCCAACGTCCTGACTTTC.

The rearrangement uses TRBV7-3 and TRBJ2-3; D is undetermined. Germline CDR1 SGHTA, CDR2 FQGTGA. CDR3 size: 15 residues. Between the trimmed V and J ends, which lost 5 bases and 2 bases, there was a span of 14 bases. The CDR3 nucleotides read TGTGCCAGCAGCCCTACAGTCGAATCCACAGATACGCAGTATTTT. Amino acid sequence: CASSPTVESTDTQYF.

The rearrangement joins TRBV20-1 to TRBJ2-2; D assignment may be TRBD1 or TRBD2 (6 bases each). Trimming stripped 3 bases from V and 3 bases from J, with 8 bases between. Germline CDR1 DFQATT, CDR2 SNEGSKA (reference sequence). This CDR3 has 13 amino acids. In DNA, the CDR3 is TGCAGTGCTAGGAGGGGGGACACCGGGGAGCTGTTTTTT. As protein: CSARRGDTGELFF.

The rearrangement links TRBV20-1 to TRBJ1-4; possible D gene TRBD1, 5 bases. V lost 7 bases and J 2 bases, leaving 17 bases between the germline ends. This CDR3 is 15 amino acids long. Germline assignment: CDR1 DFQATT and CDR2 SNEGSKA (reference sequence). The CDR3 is CSVTLGEGTNEKLFF. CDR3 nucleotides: TGCAGTGTTACCTTGGGGGAGGGGACTAATGAAAAACTGTTTTTT.

The CDR3 loop is CASNPGGGAQETQYF. The CDR3 nucleotides read TGCGCCAGCAACCCCGGGGGAGGGGCCCAAGAGACCCAGTACTTC. The chain uses TRBV5-1 and TRBJ2-5, with TRBD2 matching 7 bases. V was pared by 6 bases and J by 1 base, with 9 bases of the junction left unmatched. Germline CDR1 is SGHRS and CDR2 is YFSETQ. This CDR3 spans 15 amino acids.

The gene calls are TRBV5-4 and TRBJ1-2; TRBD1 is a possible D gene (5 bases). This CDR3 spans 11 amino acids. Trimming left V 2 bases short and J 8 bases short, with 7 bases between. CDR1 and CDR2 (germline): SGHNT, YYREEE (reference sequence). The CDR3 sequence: CASSFRDGYTF. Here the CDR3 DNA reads TGTGCCAGCAGCTTTAGGGACGGCTACACCTTC.